Listed here are 14 T cell receptor beta chains from one sample, sequenced in a study of graft-versus-host responses after intestinal transplantation. Assay used: immunoSEQ multiplex PCR; TCRdb lists only in-frame clones, some missing. The data show tens of thousands of clones, over 85% seen once. The sample was PBMCs, taken 26 days after transplant. Receptors were obtained from a human patient who received an intestinal transplant, so some T cells may come from the graft donor.

The chain links TRBV12-5 to TRBJ1-2; 12 bases are shared with TRBD1. CDR1 and CDR2 from the germline V gene are LGHNT and FRNRAP. The length of the CDR3 is 17 residues. After removal of 0 bases from V and 5 bases from J, the junction contained 7 bases not matched to a gene. CDR3: CASGLVGTGGAGYGYTF. The CDR3 DNA reads TGTGCTAGTGGTTTGGTCGGGACAGGGGGCGCGGGGTATGGCTACACCTTC.

The chain employs TRBV11-1 and TRBJ2-1; 7 positions agree with TRBD2. The CDR3 consists of 17 residues. Germline V gene lookup returns CDR1 SGHAT and CDR2 FQDESV (reference sequence). Trimming at V came to 2 bases and at J to 4 bases, leaving 11 bases not matched to a gene. Here the CDR3 reads CASSLLDGTTLYNEQFF. The CDR3 coding sequence is TGTGCCAGCAGCTTACTGGACGGGACTACGCTTTACAATGAGCAGTTCTTC.

CDR3 nucleotide sequence: TGTGCCAGCAGGGCCGGGACTAGCGTAAATTACGAGCAGTACGTC. Encoded protein: CASRAGTSVNYEQYV. This rearrangement joins TRBV2 to TRBJ2-7; 10 nucleotides line up with TRBD2. V lost 6 bases, J lost 4 bases, and 9 bases stayed unmatched. The CDR3 contains 15 residues. The V gene's germline CDR1 is SNHLY and CDR2 FYNNEI.

J is TRBJ1-1 and V is TRBV7-9, with D possibly being TRBD1 (5 bases). Trimming shortened V by 3 bases and J by 4 bases, and 12 bases separated the two germline ends. The germline V gene encodes CDR1 SEHNR and CDR2 FQNEAQ (reference sequence). The CDR3 has 14 amino acids. Here the CDR3 reads CASSLLQGGTEAFF. The CDR3 coding sequence is TGTGCCAGCAGCTTGCTCCAGGGTGGCACTGAAGCTTTCTTT. The entire variable domain, with the rest obtained from reference TRBV7-9 and TRBJ1-1, is as follows: DTGVSQNPRHKITKRGQNVTFRCDPISEHNRLYWYRQTLGQGPEFLTYFQNEAQLEKSRLLSDRFSAERPKGSFSTLEIQRTEQGDSAMYLCASSLLQGGTEAFFGQGTRLTVV.

The chain is built from TRBV11-2 and TRBJ1-5; a weak D match, TRBD1 (6 bases). The length of the CDR3 is 15 residues. Germline V gene data show CDR1 as SGHAT and CDR2 as FQNNGV. The germline V and J ends were trimmed by 6 bases and 4 bases, with 16 bases remaining between them. The CDR3 region has the DNA TGTGCCAGCAGTTCCACAGGGTTTTGGAATCAGCCCCAGCATTTT. This translates into CASSSTGFWNQPQHF.

The chain carries TRBV9 and TRBJ1-1; TRBD1 aligns across 8 bases. Germline CDR1 and CDR2: SGDLS and YYNGEE. Germline trimming cut 0 bases from V and 5 bases from J; bases unmatched to any gene: 6. This CDR3 spans 15 amino acids. CDR3 loop: CASSVGTGGRTEAFF. The CDR3 DNA reads as TGTGCCAGCAGCGTAGGAACAGGGGGGCGGACTGAAGCTTTCTTT.

The chain uses TRBV19 and TRBJ1-4, with D unclear. The CDR3 is 18 residues long. V dropped 5 bases and J dropped 4 bases, with 23 bases sitting between them. Germline lookup yields CDR1 LNHDA and CDR2 SQIVND (reference sequence). DNA for the CDR3: TGTGCCAGTAGTCTACCCTCAACGGGGTCCAGAGTTAATGAAAAACTGTTTTTT. It encodes CASSLPSTGSRVNEKLFF.

The J gene is TRBJ2-1, the V gene TRBV6-5; 12 nucleotides line up with TRBD2. This CDR3 region has 14 residues. CDR1 is MNHEY, CDR2 SVGAGI, per germline. V lost 7 bases to trimming and J lost 10 bases; unmatched junction nucleotides: 8. The CDR3 DNA is TGTGCCAGCACCGGGACTAGCGGGTTGGGGGAGCAGTTCTTC. Its protein is CASTGTSGLGEQFF.

The chain carries TRBV4-2 and TRBJ1-2; D unresolved. CDR1 and CDR2 (germline): LGHNA, YNFKEQ. The CDR3 is 16 residues long. Trimming took 0 bases from V and 4 from J, leaving 15 bases between them. In DNA form, the CDR3 reads TGTGCCAGCAGCCAAGATCGAGTGCAGGCGATCTATGGCTACACCTTC. It encodes CASSQDRVQAIYGYTF.

This sequence joins TRBV29-1 and TRBJ2-7; the D gene is possibly TRBD2 (5 bases). Per the germline V gene, CDR1 is SQVTM and CDR2 is ANQGSEA. V was shortened by 6 bases and J by 3 bases, with 9 bases between the two germline ends. The CDR3 sequence is 11 residues long. CDR3 bases: TGCAGCGTGTCCCGGGACTACGAGCAGTACTTC. Protein sequence: CSVSRDYEQYF.

The chain has TRBV5-4 and TRBJ1-1; a possible D gene is TRBD1 (5 bases). V lost 3 bases to trimming and J lost 1 base, with 13 bases between them. Germline values: CDR1 SGHNT, CDR2 YYREEE (reference sequence). The CDR3 extends over 15 amino acids. The CDR3 DNA follows: TGTGCCAGCAGCTCCCGGGGGGGGAGGAACACTGAAGCTTTCTTT. Translating it yields CASSSRGGRNTEAFF. Full variable domain (missing parts from reference TRBV5-4 and TRBJ1-1): ETGVTQSPTHLIKTRGQQVTLRCSSQSGHNTVSWYQQALGQGPQFIFQYYREEENGRGNFPPRFSGLQFPNYSSELNVNALELDDSALYLCASSSRGGRNTEAFFGQGTRLTVV.

This chain uses TRBV28 with TRBJ2-7; the D gene is possibly TRBD2 (5 bases). This CDR3 region has 13 residues. Trimming took 3 bases from V and 10 from J, leaving 16 bases between them. The V gene's germline CDR1 is MDHEN and CDR2 SYDVKM. The CDR3 sequence: CASSFGEGAGQYV. CDR3 sequence (DNA): TGTGCCAGCAGTTTCGGAGAGGGAGCAGGCCAGTACGTC.

This clone was observed once. The CDR3 bases are TGTGCCAGCAGCGTAGCCTCCGGTAATTCACCCCTCCACTTT. It is translated as CASSVASGNSPLHF. The chain uses TRBV9 and TRBJ1-6; unclear D gene. The germline V and J ends were trimmed by 0 bases and 6 bases, with 7 bases remaining between them. This CDR3 is 14 amino acids long. Germline V gene data show CDR1 as SGDLS and CDR2 as YYNGEE.

This chain links TRBV6-5 with TRBJ2-1; 16 bases are shared with TRBD2. V shed 5 bases and J 12 bases; nucleotides not matched to a gene: 7. Germline V gene sequence: CDR1 MNHEY, CDR2 SVGAGI. This CDR3 has 15 residues. The CDR3 here is CASSPGLAGGTLQFF. The CDR3, as DNA: TGTGCCAGCAGTCCGGGACTAGCGGGAGGGACCCTGCAGTTCTTC.